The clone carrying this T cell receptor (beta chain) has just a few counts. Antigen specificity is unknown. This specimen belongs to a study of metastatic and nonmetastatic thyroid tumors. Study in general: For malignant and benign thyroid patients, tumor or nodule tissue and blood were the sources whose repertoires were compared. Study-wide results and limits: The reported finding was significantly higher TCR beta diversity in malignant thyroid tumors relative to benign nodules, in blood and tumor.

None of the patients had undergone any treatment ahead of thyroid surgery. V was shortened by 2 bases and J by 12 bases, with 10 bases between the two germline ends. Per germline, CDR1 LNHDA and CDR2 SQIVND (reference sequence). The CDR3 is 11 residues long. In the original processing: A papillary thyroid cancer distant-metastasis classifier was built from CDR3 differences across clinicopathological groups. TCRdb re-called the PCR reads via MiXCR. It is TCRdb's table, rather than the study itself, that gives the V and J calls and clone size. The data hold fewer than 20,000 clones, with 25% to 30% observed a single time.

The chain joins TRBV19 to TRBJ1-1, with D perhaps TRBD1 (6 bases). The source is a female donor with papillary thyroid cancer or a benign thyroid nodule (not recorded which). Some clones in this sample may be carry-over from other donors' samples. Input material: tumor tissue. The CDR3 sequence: CASSINRESFF. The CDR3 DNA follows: TGTGCCAGTAGTATAAACAGGGAGTCTTTCTTT.